A single sample gave rise to the 14 T cell receptor beta chains below, sequenced in a study of T cells in localized non-small cell lung cancer. Measured with immunoSEQ multiplex PCR; TCRdb has only the in-frame clones, and not every one. The repertoire holds fewer than 35,000 clones, with around 90% as singletons. Material: peripheral blood, obtained before any cancer treatment. These receptors came from a female donor older than 55 with stage I lung adenocarcinoma.

This rearrangement joins TRBV4-3 to TRBJ2-5; a possible D gene is TRBD1 (5 bases). The CDR3 runs 13 residues. Germline CDR1 LGHNA, CDR2 YSLEER. Trimming cost V 3 bases and J 10 bases, with 15 bases left between them. The CDR3 region is CASSHKISGIQYF. The CDR3 region has the DNA TGCGCCAGCAGCCACAAGATATCAGGGATCCAGTACTTC.

The V gene is TRBV15, the J gene TRBJ2-7, with 11 bases aligning to TRBD2. Germline V gives CDR1 LNHNV, CDR2 YYDKDF (reference sequence). J was trimmed by 2 bases and V by 5 bases; bases with no gene match: 5. The CDR3 covers 15 residues. In nucleotides, the CDR3 is TGTGCCACCAGCCTTGGACTAGCGGGCGCCTACGAGCAGTACTTC. Its protein product is CATSLGLAGAYEQYF.

The chain is built from TRBV7-2 and TRBJ1-3; tentatively, D is TRBD1 (5 bases). In germline, CDR1 is SGHTA, CDR2 FQGNSA. The germline V and J ends were trimmed by 1 base and 4 bases, with 20 bases remaining between them. CDR3 length: 18 residues. CDR3 in DNA: TGTGCCAGCAGCTTAGGGGCGGGGGGAACCCTTCAAGGAAACACCATATATTTT. Amino acids: CASSLGAGGTLQGNTIYF.

This rearrangement joins TRBV27 to TRBJ2-1; D is unclear. V lost 5 bases to trimming and J lost 0 bases, with 8 bases between them. The germline V gene has CDR1 MNHEY and CDR2 SMNVEV (reference sequence). The CDR3 covers 14 residues. CDR3 coding DNA: TGTGCCAGCAGTCCGACTGGCTCCTACAATGAGCAGTTCTTC. Translated: CASSPTGSYNEQFF.

This chain uses TRBV10-3 with TRBJ2-3; D is possibly TRBD2 (6 bases). The germline V gene has CDR1 ENHRY and CDR2 SYGVKD. The CDR3 runs 16 residues. V gave up 4 bases and J gave up 5 bases, with 19 bases separating them. The CDR3 loop is CAISASASNLQDTQYF. The CDR3 bases are TGTGCCATCAGTGCTAGCGCTTCCAACCTTCAAGATACGCAGTATTTT.

The V gene is TRBV28, the J gene TRBJ2-5; D might be TRBD1 or TRBD2, each matching 6 bases. Per the germline V gene, CDR1 is MDHEN and CDR2 is SYDVKM. CDR3 size: 15 residues. The V end was cut by 2 bases, the J end by 3 bases, with 13 bases between. This chain's CDR3 is CASSLARGQKETQYF. Written as DNA, the CDR3 is TGTGCCAGCAGTTTAGCGCGGGGACAAAAAGAGACCCAGTACTTC.

The chain links TRBV19 to TRBJ1-4, with a weak D call TRBD1 (5 bases). V shed 10 bases and J shed 8 bases, with 17 bases lying between them. Looked up from germline, CDR1 is LNHDA and CDR2 is SQIVND (reference sequence). The CDR3 is made up of 13 amino acids. The CDR3 loop is CATYGRVEEKLFF. CDR3 DNA: TGTGCCACCTACGGCAGGGTAGAAGAAAAACTGTTTTTT.

As concerns this clone: The junction differs from germline at one of its ends, possibly a read error. The chain joins TRBV29-1 to TRBJ1-1; D gene ambiguous. The CDR3 runs to 13 residues. Germline CDR1 is SQVTM and CDR2 is ANQGSEA. The CDR3 coding sequence is TGCAGCGTTAAAGAAAACGGGAACACTGAAGCTTTCTTT. Amino acid sequence: CSVKENGNTEAFF.

The genes are TRBV7-2 and TRBJ2-7; D ambiguous. Germline CDR1 reads SGHTA; CDR2 reads FQGNSA. The CDR3 is 14 residues long. Trimming pared 0 bases from V and 3 bases from J, leaving 9 bases between. CDR3 sequence reads: CASSLADGYYEQYF. The CDR3 DNA reads TGTGCCAGCAGCTTAGCGGACGGCTACTACGAGCAGTACTTC.

A single count supports this clone. V is TRBV28 and J is TRBJ2-2; D is perhaps TRBD2 (6 bases). V dropped 5 bases and J dropped 6 bases, with 16 bases sitting between them. Per germline, CDR1 MDHEN and CDR2 SYDVKM. The CDR3 totals 15 residues. The CDR3 region is CASSPPSVGAGELFF. The DNA of the CDR3 is TGTGCCAGCAGTCCGCCTAGCGTTGGGGCCGGGGAGCTGTTTTTT.

V gene TRBV30 combines with J gene TRBJ2-3, with 12 bases matching TRBD2. V lost 2 bases, J lost 1 base, and 1 base stayed unmatched. This CDR3 comprises 15 residues. Germline CDR1 reads GTSNPN; CDR2 reads SVGIG (reference sequence). The CDR3: CAWSLAGGGTDTQYF. The CDR3, as DNA: TGTGCCTGGAGTCTAGCGGGAGGGGGCACAGATACGCAGTATTTT.

V is TRBV4-3 and J is TRBJ2-5; no reliable D call. The germline gives CDR1 LGHNA, CDR2 YSLEER. V lost 3 bases and J lost 5, with 10 bases in between. This CDR3 spans 13 amino acids. The CDR3 nucleotides read TGCGCCAGCAGCCACGACCTAAGGGAGACCCAGTACTTC. Protein sequence: CASSHDLRETQYF.

The rearrangement links TRBV5-4 to TRBJ2-2; D call uncertain. Germline V gene sequence: CDR1 SGHNT, CDR2 YYREEE (reference sequence). The CDR3 is made up of 13 amino acids. Trimming shortened V by 1 base and J by 7 bases, and 8 bases separated the two germline ends. CDR3 sequence reads: CASSLSSNGELFF. The CDR3 DNA sequence: TGTGCCAGCAGCTTGTCGAGTAACGGGGAGCTGTTTTTT.

The chain joins TRBV5-1 to TRBJ2-5; perhaps TRBD2 as D (6 bases). The CDR3 covers 14 residues. Between the trimmed V and J ends, which lost 4 bases and 5 bases, there was a span of 15 bases. CDR1 and CDR2 (germline): SGHRS, YFSETQ. CDR3 bases: TGCGCCAGCAGCGGCGGGACTGAGGGGGAGACCCAGTACTTC. This gives the protein CASSGGTEGETQYF.